This T cell receptor beta chain was sequenced for a study of T-cell reconstitution after alpha-beta-depleted transplantation in children. This CDR3 is built from 16 residues. After removal of 2 bases from V and 2 bases from J, the junction contained 8 bases not matched to a gene. Germline V gene data show CDR1 as SGHDT and CDR2 as YYEEEE. To note about this clonotype: Its antigen is unknown.

Preparation of the TCRbeta library used unique molecular identifiers. TCRdb used MiXCR to reprocess the PCR reads, holding one entry per CDR3 protein. The sample records under 850,000 distinct CDR3 sequences, around 13% being singletons. Overall study results and limits: The authors attributed T-cell counts and diversity one year after transplant mostly to newly produced T cells.

The TCR was taken from a girl aged 2-10 years with congenital amegakaryocytic thrombocytopenia, due to receive a stem cell transplant. The V and J genes are TRBV5-6 and TRBJ2-5; 8 bases match TRBD2. Specimen: PBMCs, collected before TCRalphabeta/CD19-depleted stem cell transplant. The CDR3 nucleotides read TGTGCCAGCAGCTTTCAGCGGGGGCCGCCGCAAGAGACCCAGTACTTC. Protein product: CASSFQRGPPQETQYF.